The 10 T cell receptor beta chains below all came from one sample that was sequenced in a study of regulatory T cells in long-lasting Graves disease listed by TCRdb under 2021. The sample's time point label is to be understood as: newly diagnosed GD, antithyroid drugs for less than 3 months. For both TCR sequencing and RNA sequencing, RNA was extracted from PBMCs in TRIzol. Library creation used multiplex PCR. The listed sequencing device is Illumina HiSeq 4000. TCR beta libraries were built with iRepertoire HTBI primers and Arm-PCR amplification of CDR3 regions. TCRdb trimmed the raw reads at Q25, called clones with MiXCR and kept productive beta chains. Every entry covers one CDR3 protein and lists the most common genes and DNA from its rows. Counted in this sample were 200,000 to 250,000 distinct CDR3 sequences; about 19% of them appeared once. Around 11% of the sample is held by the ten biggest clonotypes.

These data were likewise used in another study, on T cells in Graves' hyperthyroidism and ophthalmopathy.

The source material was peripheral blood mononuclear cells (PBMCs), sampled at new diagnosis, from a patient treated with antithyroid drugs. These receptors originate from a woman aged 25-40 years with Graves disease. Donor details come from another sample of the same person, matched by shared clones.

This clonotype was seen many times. CDR3 loop: CASSMTWLGGELFF. The CDR3 DNA reads TGCGCCAGCAGCATGACCTGGTTAGGTGGGGAGCTGTTTTTT. The chain employs TRBV5-1 and TRBJ2-2; D is unresolved. The CDR3 runs 14 residues. Per the germline V gene, CDR1 is SGHRS and CDR2 is YFSETQ. V was pared by 4 bases and J by 8 bases, with 15 bases between.

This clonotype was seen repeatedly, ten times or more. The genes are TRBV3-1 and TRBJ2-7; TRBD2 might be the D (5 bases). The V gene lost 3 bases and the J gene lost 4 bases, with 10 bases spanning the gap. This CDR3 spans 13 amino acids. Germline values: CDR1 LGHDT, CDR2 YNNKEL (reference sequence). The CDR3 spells CASSHRTHYEQYF. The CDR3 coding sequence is TGTGCCAGCAGCCACCGGACTCATTACGAGCAGTACTTC.

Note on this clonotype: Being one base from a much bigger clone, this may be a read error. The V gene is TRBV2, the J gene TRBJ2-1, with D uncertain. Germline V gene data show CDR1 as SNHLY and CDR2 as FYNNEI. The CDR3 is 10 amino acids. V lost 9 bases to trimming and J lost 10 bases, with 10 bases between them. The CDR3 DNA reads TGTGCCAGACGGGTAAAGGAGCAGTTCTTC. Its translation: CARRVKEQFF.

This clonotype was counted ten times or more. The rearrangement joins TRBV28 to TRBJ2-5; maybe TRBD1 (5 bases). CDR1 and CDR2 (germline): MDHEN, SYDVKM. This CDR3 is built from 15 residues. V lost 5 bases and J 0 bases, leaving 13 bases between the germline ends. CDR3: CASSLLTEYQETQYF. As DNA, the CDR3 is TGTGCCAGCAGTCTTTTGACAGAGTACCAAGAGACCCAGTACTTC.

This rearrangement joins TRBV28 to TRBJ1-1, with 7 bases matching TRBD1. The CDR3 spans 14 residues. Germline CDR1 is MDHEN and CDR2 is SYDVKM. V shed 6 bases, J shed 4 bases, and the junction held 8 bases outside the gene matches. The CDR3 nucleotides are TGTGCCAGCAGCCCCGGGACAGTCCTCACTGAAGCTTTCTTT. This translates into CASSPGTVLTEAFF.

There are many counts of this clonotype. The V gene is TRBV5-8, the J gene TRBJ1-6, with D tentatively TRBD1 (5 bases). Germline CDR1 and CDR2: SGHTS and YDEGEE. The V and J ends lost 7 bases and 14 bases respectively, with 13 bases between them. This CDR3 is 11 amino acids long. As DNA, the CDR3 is TGTGCCAGCCGGGACCCGGACGCCCTCCACTTT. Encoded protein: CASRDPDALHF.

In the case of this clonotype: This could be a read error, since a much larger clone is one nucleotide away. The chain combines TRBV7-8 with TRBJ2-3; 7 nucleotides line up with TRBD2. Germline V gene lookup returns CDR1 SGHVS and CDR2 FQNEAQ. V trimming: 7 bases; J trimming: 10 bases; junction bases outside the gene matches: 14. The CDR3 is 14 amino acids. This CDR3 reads CASTPSGGGDAQYF. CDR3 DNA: TGTGCCAGCACCCCCTCCGGGGGAGGGGATGCGCAGTATTTT. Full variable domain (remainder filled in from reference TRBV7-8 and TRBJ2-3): GAGVSQSPRYKVAKRGQDVALRCDPISGHVSLFWYQQALGQGPEFLTYFQNEAQLDKSGLPSDRFFAERPEGSVSTLKIQRTQQEDSAVYLCASTPSGGGDAQYFGPGTRLTVL.

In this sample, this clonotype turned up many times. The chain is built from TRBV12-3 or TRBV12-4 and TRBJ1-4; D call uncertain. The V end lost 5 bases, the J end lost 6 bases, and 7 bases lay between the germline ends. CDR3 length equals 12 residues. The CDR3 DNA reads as TGTGCCAGCAGTCGGACGGATGAAAAACTGTTTTTT. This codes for CASSRTDEKLFF.

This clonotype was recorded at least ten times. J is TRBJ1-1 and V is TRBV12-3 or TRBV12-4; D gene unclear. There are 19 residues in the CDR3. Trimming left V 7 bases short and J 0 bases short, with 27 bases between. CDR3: CASTTWRGVSGRMNTEAFF. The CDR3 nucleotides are TGTGCCAGCACCACTTGGAGAGGAGTTTCCGGGCGTATGAACACTGAAGCTTTCTTT.

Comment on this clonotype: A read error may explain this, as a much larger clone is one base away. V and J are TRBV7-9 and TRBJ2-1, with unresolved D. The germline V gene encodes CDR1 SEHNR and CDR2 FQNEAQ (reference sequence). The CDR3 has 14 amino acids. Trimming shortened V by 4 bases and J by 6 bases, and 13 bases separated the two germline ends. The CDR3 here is CASSSQKVSNEQFF. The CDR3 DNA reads TGTGCCAGCAGCTCTCAAAAGGTCTCCAATGAGCAGTTCTTC.